The rows below give T cell receptor beta chains drawn from one sample of a study of blood T cells in healthy people across ages. In TCRdb, the 5' RACE reads were re-called with MiXCR into one record per CDR3 protein. The profile shows 1.5 million or so distinct CDR3 sequences, around 40% of them singletons. Material: blood. The receptors were gathered from a woman aged 18-35 years in good health. The CDR3 runs from the conserved cysteine through the conserved F or W. Each record gives: D gene, clone size, J gene, V gene, CDR3 length, CDR3 DNA, CDR3 protein. The D gene is left open where the match is weak. Size values are once, few and many counts, or a class for expanded clones, and some rows have none.

TRBD2 once TRBJ2-5 TRBV9 17 TGTGCCAGCAGCGGAAATCCCGGGACTAGCGGGATCGATGAGCAGTACTTC CASSGNPGTSGIDEQYF
- - TRBJ2-6 TRBV4-3 18 TGCGCCAGCAGCCAAGATGGAGGGTTCAGAACTGGGGCCAACGTCCTGACTTTC CASSQDGGFRTGANVLTF
TRBD1 few TRBJ2-7 TRBV18 17 TGTGCCAGCTCACCCCCAGGACAGGGCAAAGACTCCTACGAGCAGTACTTC CASSPPGQGKDSYEQYF
TRBD1 - TRBJ2-7 TRBV7-3 13 TGTGCTGCAAGCCCCACGACAGGGGGCGAGCAGTACTTC CAASPTTGGEQYF
TRBD1 - TRBJ2-5 TRBV25-1 14 TGTGCCAGCAGTGAGTACAGGGGACAAGAGACCCAGTACTTC CASSEYRGQETQYF
TRBD2 few TRBJ2-5 TRBV27 15 TGTGCCAGCAGTTTTTTAGCGGGAGTTCGGGAGACCCAGTACTTC CASSFLAGVRETQYF
- few TRBJ2-5 TRBV29-1 11 TGCAGCGTTGGGACATTTGAGACCCAGTACTTC CSVGTFETQYF
TRBD1 - TRBJ1-5 TRBV15 16 TGTGCCACCAGCAGCTACCGGGACAGGGGAAATCAGCCCCAGCATTTT CATSSYRDRGNQPQHF
- - TRBJ1-1 TRBV7-2 14 TGTGCCAGCAGCTTGGTCCCCCTCAACACTGAAGCTTTCTTT CASSLVPLNTEAFF
- - TRBJ2-1 TRBV20-1 12 TGCAGTGTACTACCTGCCTACAATGAGCAGTTCTTC CSVLPAYNEQFF
- - TRBJ1-5 TRBV6-2/TRBV6-3 14 TGTGCCAGCAGCCTCCTGACAGGAACTTCCCCCCAGCATTTT CASSLLTGTSPQHF
- - TRBJ1-2 TRBV5-5 12 TGTGCCGGCAACGCTGAGCTCTATGGCTACACCTTC CAGNAELYGYTF
TRBD2 - TRBJ2-3 TRBV15 16 TGTGCCACCAGCTATCTAGCGGGAACTAGCACAGATACGCAGTATTTT CATSYLAGTSTDTQYF
TRBD2 few TRBJ2-1 TRBV27 13 TGTGCCAGCAGTTTATTCTCTAGCGGGGGACAGTTCTTC CASSLFSSGGQFF
- once TRBJ2-7 TRBV27 14 TGTGCCAGCAGTTTGACTAGAATGCCCTACGAGCAGTACTTC CASSLTRMPYEQYF
- - TRBJ2-3 TRBV7-8 13 TGTGCCAGCAGCTTCCGACCGCCAGATACGCAGTATTTT CASSFRPPDTQYF
- many TRBJ2-1 TRBV7-9 15 TGTGCCAGCAGCTTAAGGACCTCTGCCTACAATGAGCAGTTCTTC CASSLRTSAYNEQFF
- - TRBJ2-1 TRBV29-1 12 TGCAGCGTTGGGGTAGGATCCTACGAGCAGTTCTTC CSVGVGSYEQFF
- once TRBJ1-4 TRBV9 16 TGTGCCAGCAGCTCGGGACCGAGGCCAACTAATGAAAAACTGTTTTTT CASSSGPRPTNEKLFF
- - TRBJ2-3 TRBV7-2 15 TGTGCCAGCAGCTTAACCGGGACCCGTGTAGATACGCAGTATTTT CASSLTGTRVDTQYF
TRBD1 - TRBJ2-1 TRBV7-9 13 TGTGCCAGCAGCGGACAGGGGGGTTTGTGGCAGTTCTTC CASSGQGGLWQFF
TRBD1 - TRBJ1-2 TRBV10-2 14 TGCGCCAGCAGTGTGTCAGGGGGCGAGAGTGGCTACACCTTC CASSVSGGESGYTF
- - TRBJ2-3 TRBV27 17 TGTGCCAGCAGTTCTCTTTTGCGGGACTCTAGCGCAGATACGCAGTATTTT CASSSLLRDSSADTQYF
TRBD1 - TRBJ2-7 TRBV10-3 14 TGTGCCATCAGGAGGACAGGGATGATTAGCGAGCAGTACTTC CAIRRTGMISEQYF
TRBD1 - TRBJ2-5 TRBV25-1 14 TGTGCCAGCAGTGAAACAGGGGGAATTGAGACCCAGTACTTC CASSETGGIETQYF
- - TRBJ1-5 TRBV11-2 13 TGTGCCAGCAGCGGGGGTCACAATCAGCCCCGGCATTTT CASSGGHNQPRHF
- many TRBJ1-1 TRBV6-2/TRBV6-3 14 TGTGCCAGCAGTTACTCCGGTGGTCGCACTGAAGCTTTCTTT CASSYSGGRTEAFF
- few TRBJ1-1 TRBV13 14 TGTGCCAGCAGCTTAGACAGTGCAGACACTGAAGCTTTCTTT CASSLDSADTEAFF
TRBD2 few TRBJ2-3 TRBV10-3 14 TGTGCCATCAGTGAGCCGGGGGGGGCGAATACGCAGTATTTT CAISEPGGANTQYF
TRBD1 few TRBJ1-1 TRBV6-1 14 TGTGCCAGCAGTGAGGCAGGGGGGACCTTACCAGCTTTCTTT CASSEAGGTLPAFF
- - TRBJ2-5 TRBV3-1 13 TGTGCCAGCAGCAAGGGACTGTTGGAGACCCAGTACTTC CASSKGLLETQYF
TRBD2 - TRBJ2-1 TRBV6-5 16 TGTGCCAGCAGTCCCGCCGGGGGGTCCCGTTACAATGAGCAGTTCTTC CASSPAGGSRYNEQFF
- few TRBJ1-5 TRBV7-3 14 TGTGCCAGCAGCTCCACGACAGCCTATCAGCCCCAGCATTTT CASSSTTAYQPQHF
- few TRBJ1-2 TRBV27 15 TGTGCCAGCAGTTTGGGGGAGCCCACTAACTATGGCTACACCTTC CASSLGEPTNYGYTF
- - TRBJ2-7 TRBV20-1 15 TGCAGTGCTAGAGACTCTAGGGAAGCAATCCACGAGCAGTACTTC CSARDSREAIHEQYF
- - TRBJ1-5 TRBV12-5 13 TGTGCTAGTGGATGGGGGGGTAATCAGCCCCAGCATTTT CASGWGGNQPQHF
TRBD1 few TRBJ2-3 TRBV7-9 13 TGTGCCACCAATGACAGGGCCACAGATACGCAGTATTTT CATNDRATDTQYF
- - TRBJ2-5 TRBV6-2/TRBV6-3 13 TGTGCCAGCAGCCAGCCCCCGGGGGAGACCCAGTACTTC CASSQPPGETQYF
- - TRBJ2-7 TRBV24-1 12 TGTGCCACCAGTGATGACTTGGATGAGCAGTACTTC CATSDDLDEQYF
TRBD2 few TRBJ2-7 TRBV15 16 TGTGCCACCAGCAGAGGATTTATAGCGGGAGAAGGTGAGCAGTACTTC CATSRGFIAGEGEQYF
TRBD2 few TRBJ2-7 TRBV20-1 16 TGCAGTGCTAGTCCCCCTCGTAAGCGGGGGGTCTACGAGCAGTACTTC CSASPPRKRGVYEQYF
- few TRBJ2-2 TRBV28 14 TGTGCCAGCAGTTTATGGGTAGCATCCGGGGAGCTGTTTTTT CASSLWVASGELFF
- - TRBJ1-5 TRBV6-2/TRBV6-3 16 TGTGCCAGCAGTTACTCGATACCCACAGTAAATCAGCCCCAGCATTTT CASSYSIPTVNQPQHF
- - TRBJ1-6 TRBV7-2 13 TGTGCCAGCAGCTTAGTAACACTCTCACCCCTCCACTTT CASSLVTLSPLHF
- few TRBJ2-3 TRBV7-3 14 TGTGCCAGCAGCCCAGGAGGGATTTCAGATACGCAGTATTTT CASSPGGISDTQYF